This TCR beta chain was profiled in a study of neurological immune-mediated disorders. Findings and caveats of the study: CDR3 amino acid sequences found in expanded clones were never shared across subjects, suggesting private repertoires in all groups. HTLV-1-associated myelopathy had the most TCR clonal expansion, and multiple sclerosis had the least, less than healthy controls.

Libraries used 2 million unsorted PBMCs kept frozen in RNAlater. There are 15 residues in the CDR3. Germline loops: CDR1 SGHTA, CDR2 FQGTGA. Trimming cost V 5 bases and J 7 bases; bases outside gene matches: 12. The authors made cDNA by 5'RACE with 10-nucleotide random UMIs. TCRdb reprocessed the 5' RACE reads with MiXCR, giving one entry per CDR3 protein. The sample includes around 26,000 distinct CDR3 sequences, 5% to 8% of them seen just once. The sample holds many counts of this clonotype. No antigen is known for it. Sequencing used PBMCs. The sequence derives from a woman in her forties or fifties in good health. This chain connects TRBV7-3 to TRBJ2-7, with 9 positions matching TRBD1. The CDR3 sequence: CASSDDRDRVGEQYF. CDR3 sequence (DNA): TGTGCCAGCAGCGACGACCGGGACAGGGTGGGGGAGCAGTACTTC.